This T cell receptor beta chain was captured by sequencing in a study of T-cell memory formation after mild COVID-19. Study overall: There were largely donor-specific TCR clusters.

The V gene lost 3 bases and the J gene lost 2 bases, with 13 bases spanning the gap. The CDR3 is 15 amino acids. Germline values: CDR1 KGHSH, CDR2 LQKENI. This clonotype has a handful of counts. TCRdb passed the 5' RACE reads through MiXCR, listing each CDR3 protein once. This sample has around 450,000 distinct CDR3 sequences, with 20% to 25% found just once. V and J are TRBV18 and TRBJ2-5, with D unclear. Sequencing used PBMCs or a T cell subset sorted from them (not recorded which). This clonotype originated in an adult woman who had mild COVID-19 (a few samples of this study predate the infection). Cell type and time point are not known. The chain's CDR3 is CASSPGQLAQETQYF. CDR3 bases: TGTGCCAGCTCACCGGGTCAACTGGCTCAAGAGACCCAGTACTTC.